This TCR beta chain came from a study of human T cells and chemical hapten exposure (dated by TCRdb to the early 2020s). With respect to the entire study: For sensitization, 2% DPC in acetone was applied to a 2 cm by 2 cm area of upper inner arm skin. Weekly therapeutic DPC doses were additionally applied to the scalp of patients throughout the roughly 25-week study period. Patch tests used Finn chambers with 0.01% DPC on the upper back, scored after 6 days by International Contact Dermatitis Research Group standards. Alopecia areata with under or over 50% scalp involvement, alopecia totalis and alopecia universalis were represented in the patient cohort, which was mostly female. Libraries were pooled for sequencing, and per-sample TCR yields varied mainly because of small differences in library volumes within the pool. Peripheral blood TCR repertoire changes were tracked in vivo in alopecia patients during primary and secondary sensitization to the hapten diphenylcyclopropenone (DPC). Patient blood was sampled pre-sensitization (week 0) and at 2, 6 and about 24 weeks after DPC sensitization. Roughly 30 alopecia patients provided blood for TCR sequencing at one to four time points (pre-sensitization, 2, 6 and 24 weeks). The paper's findings and limits, for the study overall: Because every patient had alopecia, a presumed autoimmune disease, the patients' immune response might differ from that of healthy individuals. The number of TCRs above 1 in 1000 frequency did not change with DPC sensitization; there was no evidence of global repertoire structure alterations. After repeated subsampling, changes were observed in the strength of the expansion versus patch-test correlation and in the threshold at which the correlation became significant. A positive correlation was found between the number of PT1 expanded TCRs and patch test score, with significance reached at thresholds 8, 16 and 32 but not 4. Significantly more large CDR3 similarity clusters were formed by expanded TCRs than by pre-sensitization or healthy control sets, consistent with antigen-driven responses.

This clonotype has only a few counts. Its antigen is unknown. Base qualities are not at hand, and no much larger clone is one base apart. Libraries were constructed by RACE. The reads were generated on a NextSeq 500. During library preparation, unique molecular identifiers were attached to individual cDNA molecules so that TCRs could be counted quantitatively and reproducibly. Both TCR alpha and TCR beta chains were sequenced from each blood RNA sample. In the paper's pipeline: The median number of TCRs per sample was 95,638, ranging from 23,224 to 690,600. The Decombinator software suite was used to annotate the V, J and CDR3 of the TCR reads. For PS versus PT1 abundance plots, all samples were subsampled to the same number of TCRs (28,000). TCRs were defined as expanded if absent before sensitization and observed at least eight times at the 2-week time point. TCRdb reran the public reads through fastp at Q25 and MiXCR, keeping productive beta chains. CDR3 protein sequences are deduplicated, and each keeps its most common genes and DNA. TCRdb, not the authors, supplied the V and J calls. The sample has some 400,000 distinct CDR3 sequences on record, approximately 4.4% of them singletons. Around 2% of the sample is in the top ten clones.

The sample's time point label, in plain terms: patch test 1, 2 weeks after DPC sensitization. The treatment or condition label, read with the paper, signifies: therapeutic diphenylcyclopropenone sensitization with weekly scalp DPC. Blood at each patch-test visit was drawn before the patch test was applied. Patients were considered eligible if aged 18 to 70, diagnosed with alopecia and deemed suitable for DPC therapy, and patients were excluded if pregnant. Unfractionated whole blood was collected in Tempus Blood RNA tubes, and total RNA was extracted from that blood. V was cut back by 3 bases and J by 10 bases, leaving a gap of 15 bases between them. There are 13 amino acids in the CDR3, from cysteine to phenylalanine inclusive. The kept DNA is CDR3 alone, 39 bases in frame from the first base. Via the germline V gene (reference sequence), CDR1 is MNHEY and CDR2 SMNVEV.

This receptor was obtained from a woman aged 50 to 65 with alopecia areata. Some clones in this sample may be carry-over from other donors' samples. The chain employs TRBV27 and TRBJ2-5; the D match is possibly TRBD1 or TRBD2, with 5 bases aligned in each. The source material was whole blood, sampled in connection with sensitization to the hapten diphenylcyclopropenone (DPC). The DNA sequence reads TGTGCCAGCAGTTTCTCATCACTAGGGGACCAGTACTTC. Its product reads: CASSFSSLGDQYF.